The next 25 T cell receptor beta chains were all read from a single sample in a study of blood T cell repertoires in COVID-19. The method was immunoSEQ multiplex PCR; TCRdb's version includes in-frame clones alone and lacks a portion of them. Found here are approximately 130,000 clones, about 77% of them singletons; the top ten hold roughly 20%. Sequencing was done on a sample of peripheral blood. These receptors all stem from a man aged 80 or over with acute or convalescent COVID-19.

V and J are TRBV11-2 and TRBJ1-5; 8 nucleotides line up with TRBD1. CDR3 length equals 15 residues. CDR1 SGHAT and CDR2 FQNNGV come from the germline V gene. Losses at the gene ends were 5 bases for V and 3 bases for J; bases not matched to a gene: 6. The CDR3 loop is CASSPDRGSNQPQHF. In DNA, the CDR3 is TGTGCCAGCAGCCCCGACAGGGGTTCCAATCAGCCCCAGCATTTT.

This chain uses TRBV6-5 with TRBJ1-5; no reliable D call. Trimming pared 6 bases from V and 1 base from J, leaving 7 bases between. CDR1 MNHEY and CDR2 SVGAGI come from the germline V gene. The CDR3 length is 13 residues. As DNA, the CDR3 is TGTGCCAGCAGAGCTTTAAGCAATCAGCCCCAGCATTTT. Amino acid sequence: CASRALSNQPQHF.

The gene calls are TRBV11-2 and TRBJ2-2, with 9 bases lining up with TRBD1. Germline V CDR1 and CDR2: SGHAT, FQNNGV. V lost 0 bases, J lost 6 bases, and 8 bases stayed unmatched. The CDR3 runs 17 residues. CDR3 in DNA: TGTGCCAGCAGCTTAGAGGGACAGGGTGAGGTCTCCGGGGAGCTGTTTTTT. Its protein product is CASSLEGQGEVSGELFF.

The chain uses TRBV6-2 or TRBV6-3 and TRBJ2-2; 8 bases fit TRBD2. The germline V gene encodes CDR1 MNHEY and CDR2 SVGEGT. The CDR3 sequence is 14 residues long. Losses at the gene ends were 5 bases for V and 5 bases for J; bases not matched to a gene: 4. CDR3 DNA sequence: TGTGCCAGCAGTCTTAGCGGGGAAACCGGGGAGCTGTTTTTT. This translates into CASSLSGETGELFF.

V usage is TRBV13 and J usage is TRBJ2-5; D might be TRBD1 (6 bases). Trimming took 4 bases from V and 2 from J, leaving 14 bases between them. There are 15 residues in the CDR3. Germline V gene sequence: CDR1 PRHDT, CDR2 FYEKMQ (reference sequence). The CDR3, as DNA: TGTGCCAGCAGCTCCCGGACAGAACTTCAAGAGACCCAGTACTTC. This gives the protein CASSSRTELQETQYF.

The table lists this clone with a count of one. CDR3 residues: CASSQTGTSSTDTQYF. CDR3 in DNA: TGCGCCAGCAGCCAAACCGGGACTAGTAGCACAGATACGCAGTATTTT. The chain uses TRBV4-1 and TRBJ2-3; 8 bases agree with TRBD2. The germline CDR1 and CDR2 sequences are MGHRA and YSYEKL. CDR3 length: 16 residues. The V segment lost 2 bases and the J segment 0 bases; nucleotides outside the gene matches: 4.

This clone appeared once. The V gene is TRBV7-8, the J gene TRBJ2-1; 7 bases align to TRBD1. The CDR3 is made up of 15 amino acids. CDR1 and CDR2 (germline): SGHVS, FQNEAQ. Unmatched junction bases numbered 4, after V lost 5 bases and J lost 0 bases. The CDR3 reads CASSGGQHSYNEQFF. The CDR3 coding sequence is TGTGCCAGCAGCGGGGGACAGCACTCCTACAATGAGCAGTTCTTC.

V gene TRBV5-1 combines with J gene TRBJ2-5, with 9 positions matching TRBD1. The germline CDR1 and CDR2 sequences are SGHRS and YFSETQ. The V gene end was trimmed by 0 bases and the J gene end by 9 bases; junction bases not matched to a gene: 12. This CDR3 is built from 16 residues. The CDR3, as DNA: TGCGCCAGCAGCTTGGCGGGACAGGGCGCACGGGAGCCCCAGTACTTC. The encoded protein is CASSLAGQGAREPQYF.

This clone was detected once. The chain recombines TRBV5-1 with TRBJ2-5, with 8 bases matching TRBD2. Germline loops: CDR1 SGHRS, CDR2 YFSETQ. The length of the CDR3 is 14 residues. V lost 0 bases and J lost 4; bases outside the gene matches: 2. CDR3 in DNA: TGCGCCAGCAGCTTGGGGACTAGCACAGAGACCCAGTACTTC. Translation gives CASSLGTSTETQYF.

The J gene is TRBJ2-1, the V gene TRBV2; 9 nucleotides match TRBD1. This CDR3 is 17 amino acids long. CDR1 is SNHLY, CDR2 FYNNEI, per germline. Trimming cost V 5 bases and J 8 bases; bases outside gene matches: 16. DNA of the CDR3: TGTGCCAGCAGTTTCTATCGTTCGGGACAGGGTTTAGATGAGCAGTTCTTC. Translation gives CASSFYRSGQGLDEQFF.

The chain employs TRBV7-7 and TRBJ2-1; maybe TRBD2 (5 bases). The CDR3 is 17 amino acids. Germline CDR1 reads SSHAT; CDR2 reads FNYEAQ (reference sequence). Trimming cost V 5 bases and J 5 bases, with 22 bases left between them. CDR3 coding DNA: TGTGCCAGCAGCCGATGGAGGTTACCCTCAAGGCACAATGAGCAGTTCTTC. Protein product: CASSRWRLPSRHNEQFF. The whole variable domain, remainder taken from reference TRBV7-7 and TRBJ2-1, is GAGVSQSPRYKVTKRGQDVTLRCDPISSHATLYWYQQALGQGPEFLTYFNYEAQPDKSGLPSDRFSAERPEGSISTLTIQRTEQRDSAMYRCASSRWRLPSRHNEQFFGPGTRLTVL.

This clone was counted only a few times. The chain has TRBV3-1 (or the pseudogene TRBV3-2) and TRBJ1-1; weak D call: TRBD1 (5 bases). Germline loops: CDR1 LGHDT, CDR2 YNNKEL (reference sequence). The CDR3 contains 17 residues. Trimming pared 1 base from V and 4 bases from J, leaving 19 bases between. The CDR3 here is CASSQGDFWGRVTEAFF. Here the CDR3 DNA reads TGTGCCAGCAGCCAAGGGGACTTTTGGGGTAGGGTCACTGAAGCTTTCTTT.

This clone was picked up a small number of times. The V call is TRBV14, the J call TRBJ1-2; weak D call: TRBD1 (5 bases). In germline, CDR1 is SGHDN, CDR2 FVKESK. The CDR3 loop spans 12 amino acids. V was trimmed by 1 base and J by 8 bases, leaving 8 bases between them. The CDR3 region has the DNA TGTGCCAGCAGCCAAGCCAGGACAGGCTACACCTTC. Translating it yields CASSQARTGYTF. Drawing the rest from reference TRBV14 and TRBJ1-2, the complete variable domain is EAGVTQFPSHSVIEKGQTVTLRCDPISGHDNLYWYRRVMGKEIKFLLHFVKESKQDESGMPNNRFLAERTGGTYSTLKVQPAELEDSGVYFCASSQARTGYTFGSGTRLTVV.

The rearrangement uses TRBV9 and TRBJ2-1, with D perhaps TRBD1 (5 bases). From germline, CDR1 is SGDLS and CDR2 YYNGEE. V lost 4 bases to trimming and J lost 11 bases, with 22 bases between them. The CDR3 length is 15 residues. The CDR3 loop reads CASSFSPSEGAQQFF. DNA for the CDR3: TGTGCCAGCAGCTTCTCCCCCTCCGAAGGGGCTCAGCAGTTCTTC. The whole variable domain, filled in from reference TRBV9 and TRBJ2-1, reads DSGVTQTPKHLITATGQRVTLRCSPRSGDLSVYWYQQSLDQGLQFLIQYYNGEERAKGNILERFSAQQFPDLHSELNLSSLELGDSALYFCASSFSPSEGAQQFFGPGTRLTVL.

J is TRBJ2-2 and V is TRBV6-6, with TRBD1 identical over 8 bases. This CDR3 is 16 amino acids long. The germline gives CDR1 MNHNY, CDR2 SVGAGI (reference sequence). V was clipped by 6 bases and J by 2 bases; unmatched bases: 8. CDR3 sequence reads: CASRPQDRVNTGELFF. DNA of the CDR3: TGTGCCAGCAGACCCCAGGACAGGGTAAACACCGGGGAGCTGTTTTTT.

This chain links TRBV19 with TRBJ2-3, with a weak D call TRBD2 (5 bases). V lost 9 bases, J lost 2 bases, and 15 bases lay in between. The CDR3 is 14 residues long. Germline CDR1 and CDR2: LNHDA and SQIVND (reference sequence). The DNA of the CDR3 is TGTGCCAGCGAGAGGCGGGCCTACACAGATACGCAGTATTTT. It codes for CASERRAYTDTQYF.

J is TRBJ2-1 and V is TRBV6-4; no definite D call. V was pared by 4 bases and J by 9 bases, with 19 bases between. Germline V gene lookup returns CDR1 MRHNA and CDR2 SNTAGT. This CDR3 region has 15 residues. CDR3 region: CASSVLLTPRSEQFF. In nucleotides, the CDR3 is TGTGCCAGCAGTGTCCTACTTACACCCCGGAGTGAGCAGTTCTTC.

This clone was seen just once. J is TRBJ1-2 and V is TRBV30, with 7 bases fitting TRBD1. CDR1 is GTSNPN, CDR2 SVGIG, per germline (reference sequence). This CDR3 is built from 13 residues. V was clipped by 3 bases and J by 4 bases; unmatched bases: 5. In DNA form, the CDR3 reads TGTGCCTGGAGACAGGGGACTGCCTATGGCTACACCTTC. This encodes CAWRQGTAYGYTF.

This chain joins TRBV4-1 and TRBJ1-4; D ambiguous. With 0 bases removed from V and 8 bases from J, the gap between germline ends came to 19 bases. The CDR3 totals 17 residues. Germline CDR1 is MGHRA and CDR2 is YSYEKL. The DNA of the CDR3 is TGCGCCAGCAGCCAAGATCCTCGTTCGCGGGGAAACGAAAAACTGTTTTTT. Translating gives CASSQDPRSRGNEKLFF.

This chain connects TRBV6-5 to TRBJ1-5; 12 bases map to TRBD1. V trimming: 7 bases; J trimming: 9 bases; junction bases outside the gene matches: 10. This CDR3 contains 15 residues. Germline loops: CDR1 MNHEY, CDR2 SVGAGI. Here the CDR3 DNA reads TGTGCCAGCAAATCGGGACAGGGGGCATCCCTGCCCCAGCATTTT. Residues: CASKSGQGASLPQHF.

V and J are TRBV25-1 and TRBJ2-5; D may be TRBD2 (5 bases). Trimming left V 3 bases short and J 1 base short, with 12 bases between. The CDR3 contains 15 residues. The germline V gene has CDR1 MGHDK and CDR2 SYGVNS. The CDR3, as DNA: TGTGCCAGCAGTGACGTGAGGGTATCCCAAGAGACCCAGTACTTC. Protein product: CASSDVRVSQETQYF.

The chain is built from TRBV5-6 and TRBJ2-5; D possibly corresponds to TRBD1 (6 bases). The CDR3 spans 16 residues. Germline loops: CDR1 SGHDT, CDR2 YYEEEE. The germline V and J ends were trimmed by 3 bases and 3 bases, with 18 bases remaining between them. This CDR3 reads CASSSPGRPGEETQYF. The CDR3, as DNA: TGTGCCAGCAGCTCTCCAGGTCGGCCAGGGGAAGAGACCCAGTACTTC.

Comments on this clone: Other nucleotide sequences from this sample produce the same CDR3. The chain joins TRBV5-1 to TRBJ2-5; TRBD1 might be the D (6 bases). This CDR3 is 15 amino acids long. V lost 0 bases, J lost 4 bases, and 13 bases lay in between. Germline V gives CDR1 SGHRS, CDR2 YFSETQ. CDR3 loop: CASSLGTGTGETQYF. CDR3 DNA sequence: TGCGCCAGCAGCTTGGGAACAGGGACGGGAGAGACCCAGTACTTC.

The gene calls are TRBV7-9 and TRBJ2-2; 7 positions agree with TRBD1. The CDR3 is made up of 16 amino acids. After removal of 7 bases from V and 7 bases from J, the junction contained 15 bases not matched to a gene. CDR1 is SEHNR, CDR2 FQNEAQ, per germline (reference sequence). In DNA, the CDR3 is TGTGCCAGCACCCTAGACCGGGACAGAGGTAGCGGGGAGCTGTTTTTT. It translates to CASTLDRDRGSGELFF.

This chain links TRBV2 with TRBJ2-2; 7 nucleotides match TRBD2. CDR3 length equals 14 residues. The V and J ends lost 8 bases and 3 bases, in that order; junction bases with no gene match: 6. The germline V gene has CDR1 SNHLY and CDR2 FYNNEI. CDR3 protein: CASVLGRDTGELFF. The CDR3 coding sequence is TGTGCCAGCGTACTAGGGAGGGACACCGGGGAGCTGTTTTTT.